Below are 16 T cell receptor beta chains sequenced from a single sample in a study of T cells in Graves' hyperthyroidism and ophthalmopathy. RNA transcripts were the template for amplifying TCR beta CDR3 regions. HTBI primers were used for first-round RT-PCR of the TCR CDR3. TCRdb independently ran MiXCR on the multiplex PCR reads; one entry per CDR3 protein. The data show 300,000 to 450,000 distinct CDR3 sequences, about 14% seen once. The material sequenced was blood. Receptors were obtained from an older woman with Graves' hyperthyroidism.

This clonotype was seen more than once but under ten times. The junction does not match germline at one end; this may be a read error. The chain combines TRBV7-9 with TRBJ2-1, with 7 bases fitting TRBD2. Germline loops: CDR1 SEHNR, CDR2 FQNEAQ (reference sequence). The CDR3 has 18 residues. The CDR3, as DNA: TGTGCCAGCAGCTCCTTGACTAGCTCAGAGAGCTCCTACGATGAGCAGTTCTTC. This sequence encodes CASSSLTSSESSYDEQFF. Full variable domain (outside the CDR3, taken from reference TRBV7-9 and TRBJ2-1): DTGVSQNPRHKITKRGQNVTFRCDPISEHNRLYWYRQTLGQGPEFLTYFQNEAQLEKSRLLSDRFSAERPKGSFSTLEIQRTEQGDSAMYLCASSSLTSSESSYDEQFFGPGTRLTVL.

CDR3 nucleotide sequence: TGTGCCAGCAGCTCAAGGACTAGCAGGGAGAACATAAACATTCAGTACTTC. Amino acid sequence: CASSSRTSRENINIQYF. The V gene is TRBV7-9, the J gene TRBJ2-4; 8 bases agree with TRBD2. The V gene's germline CDR1 is SEHNR and CDR2 FQNEAQ (reference sequence). This CDR3 region has 17 residues. The junction had 14 bases not matched to a gene; V was cut back by 4 bases and J by 6 bases.

In its sample, this clonotype was seen many times. The chain carries TRBV11-2 and TRBJ2-5; D remains ambiguous. From germline, CDR1 is SGHAT and CDR2 FQNNGV. V dropped 5 bases and J dropped 2 bases, with 6 bases sitting between them. The CDR3 is 12 residues long. This CDR3 reads CASSATQETQYF. CDR3 in DNA: TGTGCCAGCAGCGCAACACAAGAGACCCAGTACTTC.

This clonotype was observed many times. The chain carries TRBV7-9 and TRBJ2-5, with 10 bases fitting TRBD1. The CDR3 loop spans 14 amino acids. In germline, CDR1 is SEHNR, CDR2 FQNEAQ (reference sequence). J lost 4 bases, V lost 4 bases, and 3 bases had no gene match. CDR3 in DNA: TGTGCCAGCAGCTCGGACAGGGGGATAGAGACCCAGTACTTC. It specifies CASSSDRGIETQYF.

This chain links TRBV5-1 with TRBJ1-4; D unresolved. Germline V CDR1 and CDR2: SGHRS, YFSETQ. The CDR3 spans 17 residues. Trimming stripped 0 bases from V and 4 bases from J, with 16 bases between. The CDR3 loop is CASSLAGRARVNEKLFF. The CDR3 DNA sequence: TGCGCCAGCAGCTTGGCCGGACGGGCCCGCGTTAATGAAAAACTGTTTTTT.

V and J are TRBV7-2 and TRBJ2-4, with 11 bases matching TRBD1. Germline V gene sequence: CDR1 SGHTA, CDR2 FQGNSA. Unmatched junction bases numbered 14, after V lost 4 bases and J lost 6 bases. CDR3 length: 18 amino acids. The CDR3 DNA reads as TGTGCCAGCAGCTCCCGGGACAGGGGGGGCCCCAGGGGAAACATTCAGTACTTC. This sequence encodes CASSSRDRGGPRGNIQYF.

V usage is TRBV5-1 and J usage is TRBJ2-4, with a weak D call TRBD2 (6 bases). Germline CDR1 is SGHRS and CDR2 is YFSETQ. The CDR3 extends over 17 amino acids. V lost 0 bases and J lost 1, with 14 bases in between. CDR3 coding DNA: TGCGCCAGCAGCTTGGAACGCGGGATGGAGGCCAAAAACATTCAGTACTTC. Translation: CASSLERGMEAKNIQYF.

This clonotype was found once. V usage is TRBV20-1 and J usage is TRBJ2-7; 14 bases are a match to TRBD2. The V and J ends lost 6 bases and 3 bases, in that order; junction bases with no gene match: 19. The CDR3 is 19 amino acids. CDR1 is DFQATT, CDR2 SNEGSKA, per germline (reference sequence). CDR3 sequence: CSAQYPGLAGVTLLYEQYF. In DNA, the CDR3 is TGCAGTGCCCAGTACCCGGGACTAGCGGGAGTTACTTTGCTCTACGAGCAGTACTTC.

The genes are TRBV2 and TRBJ2-7; D possibly corresponds to TRBD2 (6 bases). V was clipped by 10 bases and J by 1 base, with 14 bases between them. The CDR3 has 13 residues. Germline V gives CDR1 SNHLY, CDR2 FYNNEI. CDR3 DNA: TGTGCCACCGAGGAGGGAATGTCCTACGAGCAGTACTTC. Translation gives CATEEGMSYEQYF. The variable domain in full, with the rest retrieved from reference TRBV2 and TRBJ2-7, is EPEVTQTPSHQVTQMGQEVILRCVPISNHLYFYWYRQILGQKVEFLVSFYNNEISEKSEIFDDQFSVERPDGSNFTLKIRSTKLEDSAMYFCATEEGMSYEQYFGPGTRLTVT.

This clonotype was recorded at least ten times. The gene calls are TRBV10-3 and TRBJ2-5, with 9 nucleotides matching TRBD1. The V segment lost 6 bases and the J segment 1 base; nucleotides outside the gene matches: 3. The CDR3 runs 14 residues. Germline V lookup: CDR1 ENHRY, CDR2 SYGVKD. This CDR3 is CAIREDRGQETQYF. The DNA of the CDR3 is TGTGCCATCAGGGAGGACAGGGGCCAAGAGACCCAGTACTTC.

This clonotype was counted a few times. V gene TRBV3-1 combines with J gene TRBJ2-1; 14 nucleotides line up with TRBD2. CDR1 LGHDT and CDR2 YNNKEL come from the germline V gene (reference sequence). The CDR3 length is 17 residues. The junction had 11 bases not matched to a gene; V was cut back by 4 bases and J by 9 bases. DNA for the CDR3: TGTGCCAGCAGCCCGACTAGCGGGAGGGGGGCGGTCGGTGAGCAGTTCTTC. Amino acid sequence: CASSPTSGRGAVGEQFF.

The chain has TRBV7-9 and TRBJ1-6; D gene uncertain. The CDR3 is made up of 15 amino acids. Trimming took off 5 bases at V and 7 bases at J, with 15 bases between the two ends. Germline-derived CDR1 and CDR2 are SEHNR and FQNEAQ (reference sequence). CDR3 amino acids: CASSPPGLENSPLHF. CDR3 in DNA: TGTGCCAGCAGCCCACCGGGTCTCGAAAATTCACCCCTCCACTTT.

This clonotype was observed at least ten times. V and J are TRBV7-9 and TRBJ2-5; 8 bases are shared with TRBD2. CDR1 is SEHNR, CDR2 FQNEAQ, per germline (reference sequence). This CDR3 contains 14 residues. After removal of 5 bases from V and 0 bases from J, the junction contained 2 bases not matched to a gene. CDR3 nucleotide sequence: TGTGCCAGCAGCCCGGGGGGGCACCAAGAGACCCAGTACTTC. This codes for CASSPGGHQETQYF.

The V and J genes are TRBV29-1 and TRBJ1-2, with D possibly being TRBD1 (5 bases). The CDR3 runs 13 residues. V was shortened by 3 bases and J by 10 bases, with 18 bases between the two germline ends. Germline-derived CDR1 and CDR2 are SQVTM and ANQGSEA. Here the CDR3 DNA reads TGCAGCGTTGATCGGGACGTCGGGTCTGACTACACCTTC. This translates into CSVDRDVGSDYTF.

This clonotype was counted ten times or more. The chain's CDR3 is CASSSQGGRASYEQYF. In nucleotides, the CDR3 is TGTGCCAGCAGCTCGCAGGGAGGGAGAGCCTCCTACGAGCAGTACTTC. This sequence joins TRBV7-9 and TRBJ2-7; 7 bases are a match to TRBD2. The CDR3 length is 16 residues. After removal of 4 bases from V and 0 bases from J, the junction contained 9 bases not matched to a gene. Germline V gene lookup returns CDR1 SEHNR and CDR2 FQNEAQ (reference sequence).

This clonotype was detected many times. The chain links TRBV29-1 to TRBJ2-6; D unresolved. The CDR3 totals 14 residues. From germline, CDR1 is SQVTM and CDR2 ANQGSEA. Trimming cost V 6 bases and J 2 bases, with 11 bases left between them. DNA of the CDR3: TGCAGCGTAATGGACGGAGCTGGGGCCAACGTCCTGACTTTC. Translated: CSVMDGAGANVLTF.